Listed here are 15 T cell receptor beta chains from one sample, sequenced in a study of control samples from healthy donors and cancer patients. Clones were sequenced by immunoSEQ multiplex PCR, and TCRdb holds only the in-frame ones, with some missing. The data hold around 130,000 clones, with approximately 87% observed a single time. Source material: blood. The receptor set was obtained from a man younger than 40 in good health.

The CDR3 is CASSHRTGCEQYV. The CDR3 DNA sequence: TGCGCCAGCAGTCATCGGACAGGGTGCGAGCAGTACGTC. J is TRBJ2-7 and V is TRBV23-1; TRBD1 agrees at 8 bases. TRBV23-1 belongs to the ORF category, with a function that is uncertain. This CDR3 region has 13 residues. The V segment lost 3 bases and the J segment 6 bases; nucleotides outside the gene matches: 4.

The chain carries TRBV19 and TRBJ1-5, with D unresolved. V was clipped by 5 bases and J by 0 bases, with 8 bases between them. The germline CDR1 and CDR2 sequences are LNHDA and SQIVND (reference sequence). The CDR3 runs to 14 residues. The CDR3 DNA reads TGTGCCAGTAGTCTCGAATATAGCAATCAGCCCCAGCATTTT. Its translation: CASSLEYSNQPQHF.

CDR3 sequence reads: CASSLQHIYGYTF. CDR3 nucleotides: TGTGCCAGCAGTTTACAGCATATCTATGGCTACACCTTC. The genes are TRBV28 and TRBJ1-2; D call uncertain. The V gene's germline CDR1 is MDHEN and CDR2 SYDVKM. CDR3 size: 13 residues. With 2 bases removed from V and 4 bases from J, the gap between germline ends came to 8 bases.

The rearrangement joins TRBV5-1 to TRBJ1-5; D ambiguous. This CDR3 has 14 residues. The germline V and J ends were trimmed by 4 bases and 3 bases, with 11 bases remaining between them. Germline CDR1 and CDR2: SGHRS and YFSETQ. The chain's CDR3 is CASSADGDNQPQHF. Here the CDR3 DNA reads TGCGCCAGCAGCGCGGACGGAGACAATCAGCCCCAGCATTTT.

V and J are TRBV5-1 and TRBJ1-2; 8 bases map to TRBD1. V was pared by 2 bases and J by 8 bases, with 8 bases of the junction left unmatched. Germline CDR1 and CDR2: SGHRS and YFSETQ. The CDR3 sequence is 14 residues long. The CDR3 region is CASSFDRGEYGYTF. The CDR3 DNA follows: TGCGCCAGCAGCTTTGACAGGGGAGAATACGGCTACACCTTC. The entire variable domain, with the rest obtained from reference TRBV5-1 and TRBJ1-2, is as follows: KAGVTQTPRYLIKTRGQQVTLSCSPISGHRSVSWYQQTPGQGLQFLFEYFSETQRNKGNFPGRFSGRQFSNSRSEMNVSTLELGDSALYLCASSFDRGEYGYTFGSGTRLTVV.

The genes are TRBV18 and TRBJ2-3; D unresolved. The V gene lost 2 bases and the J gene lost 6 bases, with 12 bases spanning the gap. Looked up from germline, CDR1 is KGHSH and CDR2 is LQKENI. CDR3 size: 14 residues. CDR3 loop: CASSPIAGEDTQYF. The CDR3, as DNA: TGTGCCAGCTCACCAATCGCCGGTGAGGATACGCAGTATTTT.

V usage is TRBV19 and J usage is TRBJ2-7, with 7 bases lining up with TRBD1. Germline CDR1 reads LNHDA; CDR2 reads SQIVND (reference sequence). The CDR3 spans 14 residues. J lost 0 bases, V lost 5 bases, and 4 bases had no gene match. The CDR3 region has the DNA TGTGCCAGTAGTCCAGGACAGGTCTCCTACGAGCAGTACTTC. It translates to CASSPGQVSYEQYF.

This chain connects TRBV5-1 to TRBJ1-2; no definite D call. V was pared by 1 base and J by 9 bases, with 10 bases between. Germline lookup yields CDR1 SGHRS and CDR2 YFSETQ. This CDR3 contains 12 residues. The CDR3 region has the DNA TGCGCCAGCAGCTTGACCCCTGATAGCTACACCTTC. Translating gives CASSLTPDSYTF.

The chain couples TRBV2 to TRBJ1-1; perhaps TRBD1 as D (6 bases). Germline V gene data show CDR1 as SNHLY and CDR2 as FYNNEI. The V gene lost 6 bases and the J gene lost 4 bases, with 9 bases spanning the gap. The CDR3 extends over 12 amino acids. The CDR3 loop reads CASSRGPTEAFF. As DNA, the CDR3 is TGTGCCAGCAGCAGGGGCCCCACTGAAGCTTTCTTT.

This clone has more than one count but fewer than ten. In the same sample, other DNA sequences code for this CDR3. The J gene is TRBJ2-6, the V gene TRBV19; D call uncertain. Trimming removed 1 base at V and 4 bases at J, with 8 bases between. Germline loops: CDR1 LNHDA, CDR2 SQIVND (reference sequence). This CDR3 has 15 amino acids. The CDR3 sequence is CASSIVSAGANVLTF. CDR3 nucleotides: TGTGCCAGTAGTATAGTGTCGGCCGGGGCCAACGTCCTGACTTTC.

The chain joins TRBV5-1 to TRBJ2-5, with 7 bases lining up with TRBD1. Germline-derived CDR1 and CDR2 are SGHRS and YFSETQ. The trim removed 4 bases at V and 2 bases at J, leaving 5 bases unmatched. The CDR3 extends over 14 amino acids. The CDR3 spells CASSGTGQQETQYF. CDR3 nucleotides: TGCGCCAGCAGCGGAACGGGACAGCAAGAGACCCAGTACTTC.

The V call is TRBV27, the J call TRBJ2-2; D might be TRBD2 (6 bases). The V gene lost 6 bases and the J gene lost 6 bases, with 11 bases spanning the gap. CDR1 is MNHEY and CDR2 is SMNVEV in the germline V gene (reference sequence). The CDR3 is 13 amino acids. DNA of the CDR3: TGTGCCAGCAGCCCCTCTAGCGCCGGGGAGCTGTTTTTT. This gives the protein CASSPSSAGELFF.

CDR3 sequence reads: CASSLPGIANTGELFF. The CDR3 coding sequence is TGTGCCAGCAGCCTCCCGGGGATTGCGAACACCGGGGAGCTGTTTTTT. The chain links TRBV3-1 (or the pseudogene TRBV3-2) to TRBJ2-2; possible D gene TRBD2, 5 bases. This CDR3 spans 16 amino acids. Germline V gives CDR1 LGHDT, CDR2 YNNKEL (reference sequence). Deletions cut 4 bases from V and 0 bases from J, with 12 bases between.

V gene TRBV4-2 combines with J gene TRBJ1-5, with D maybe TRBD1 (5 bases). V lost 0 bases to trimming and J lost 3 bases, with 12 bases between them. This CDR3 region has 16 residues. Germline CDR1 is LGHNA and CDR2 is YNFKEQ. The CDR3 DNA sequence: TGTGCCAGCAGCCAAGATCCCACCAGGGCCAATCAGCCCCAGCATTTT. It is translated as CASSQDPTRANQPQHF.

The genes are TRBV6-5 and TRBJ1-4; D is undetermined. The CDR3 has 14 residues. The germline V gene encodes CDR1 MNHEY and CDR2 SVGAGI. With 7 bases removed from V and 5 bases from J, the gap between germline ends came to 14 bases. Here the CDR3 reads CASNPSQLNEKLFF. Here the CDR3 DNA reads TGTGCCAGCAATCCGTCGCAATTGAATGAAAAACTGTTTTTT.